This T cell receptor beta chain was captured by sequencing in a study of long-term antiretroviral therapy in people with HIV. Whole-study results and caveats: Pre-ART clonal expansions dominated every time point's repertoire.

The libraries were made with immunoSEQ v3.0 at survey level. In sequencing, roughly 35,000-50,000 T-cell genomes per sample were targeted. Sequenced by immunoSEQ multiplex PCR; TCRdb stores in-frame clones only, minus some. Found here are fewer than 45,000 clones, 70% to 90% of them singletons; the top ten hold more than 9%. Regarding this clone: What it binds is not known.

The CDR3 has 11 amino acids. Trimming removed 6 bases from V and 6 bases from J, with 6 bases in between. Germline V CDR1 and CDR2: MNHEY, SVGAGI. The V and J genes are TRBV6-5 and TRBJ2-1; D not certain. The material sequenced was unsorted PBMCs, taken 2.2 years after starting antiretroviral therapy. The source of this sequence is a man younger than 35 with HIV. This CDR3 reads CASSTPNEQFF. CDR3 nucleotide sequence: TGTGCCAGCAGCACGCCCAATGAGCAGTTCTTC.